The 5 T cell receptor beta chains below all came from one sample that was sequenced in a study of blood T cell repertoires in COVID-19. Profiled with immunoSEQ multiplex PCR; TCRdb holds only in-frame clones, not every one. This table holds around 83,000 clones, more than 85% found once. The sequencing input was peripheral blood. These receptors came from an older man with active or convalescent COVID-19.

The chain employs TRBV2 and TRBJ1-2, with TRBD1 matching over 11 bases. The CDR3 totals 17 residues. V trimming: 8 bases; J trimming: 5 bases; junction bases outside the gene matches: 16. Germline CDR1 and CDR2: SNHLY and FYNNEI. The CDR3 bases are TGTGCCAGCGCGCCAACGAGGACAGGGGGCGCCCGGTATGGCTACACCTTC. It codes for CASAPTRTGGARYGYTF.

Worth noting for this clone: This CDR3 is missing its conserved last phenylalanine or tryptophan, likely due to a read error. The CDR3 region is CASRWAGQGQSPLHL. CDR3 coding DNA: TGTGCCAGCAGATGGGCCGGACAGGGGCAATCACCCCTCCACCTT. This sequence joins TRBV6-5 and TRBJ1-6, with 9 bases lining up with TRBD1. V lost 6 bases to trimming and J lost 10 bases; unmatched junction nucleotides: 10. Looked up from germline, CDR1 is MNHEY and CDR2 is SVGAGI. CDR3 length: 15 amino acids.

The chain recombines TRBV12-5 with TRBJ2-3; D gene ambiguous. This CDR3 has 14 amino acids. Germline V gene sequence: CDR1 LGHNT, CDR2 FRNRAP. V gave up 3 bases and J gave up 0 bases, with 7 bases separating them. CDR3 sequence: CASGLEHSTDTQYF. The CDR3 DNA reads TGTGCTAGTGGTTTAGAACATAGCACAGATACGCAGTATTTT.

The V gene is TRBV4-1, the J gene TRBJ2-3; D is uncertain. V was pared by 0 bases and J by 1 base, with 11 bases between. CDR1 MGHRA and CDR2 YSYEKL come from the germline V gene. There are 16 residues in the CDR3. The CDR3 reads CASSQDGSWGTDTQYF. Here the CDR3 DNA reads TGCGCCAGCAGCCAAGACGGTAGCTGGGGCACAGATACGCAGTATTTT.

The chain employs TRBV7-9 and TRBJ1-4, with D uncertain. CDR1 and CDR2 from the germline V gene are SEHNR and FQNEAQ (reference sequence). This CDR3 has 14 residues. V dropped 1 base and J dropped 3 bases, with 6 bases sitting between them. The CDR3, as DNA: TGTGCCAGCAGCTTAGGCGGCTCTAATGAAAAACTGTTTTTT. Translated: CASSLGGSNEKLFF.